Included here is one T cell receptor (beta chain) sequence, with context. The data belong to a study of regulatory T cells in long-lasting Graves disease. Time point reported: newly diagnosed GD, antithyroid drugs for less than 3 months. With RNA extracted from PBMCs as input, the TCR library was made. CDR1 and CDR2 from the germline V gene are MDHEN and SYDVKM. With 6 bases clipped from V and 1 base from J, the junction kept 4 bases outside the gene matches. The CDR3 covers 14 residues. In building TCR beta libraries, iRepertoire HTBI primers were used together with Arm-PCR of CDR3 regions. TCRdb processed the multiplex PCR reads anew with MiXCR; each CDR3 protein has one entry. The table lists hundreds of thousands of distinct CDR3 sequences, over 15% of them singletons, with approximately 11% in the top ten. The same data also contributed to another study, on T cells in Graves' hyperthyroidism and ophthalmopathy. From that paper: These patients, aged 18 to 65, had recently diagnosed hyperthyroidism lasting under 2 months.

This specimen consisted of peripheral blood mononuclear cells (PBMCs), obtained at new diagnosis, from a patient treated with antithyroid drugs. The gene calls are TRBV28 and TRBJ1-2; 8 nucleotides line up with TRBD1. The clonotype was recovered from a woman between 25 and 40 years old with Graves disease. CDR3 DNA: TGTGCCAGCAGACCGACAGGGGTTAACTATGGCTACACCTTC. This gives the protein CASRPTGVNYGYTF.